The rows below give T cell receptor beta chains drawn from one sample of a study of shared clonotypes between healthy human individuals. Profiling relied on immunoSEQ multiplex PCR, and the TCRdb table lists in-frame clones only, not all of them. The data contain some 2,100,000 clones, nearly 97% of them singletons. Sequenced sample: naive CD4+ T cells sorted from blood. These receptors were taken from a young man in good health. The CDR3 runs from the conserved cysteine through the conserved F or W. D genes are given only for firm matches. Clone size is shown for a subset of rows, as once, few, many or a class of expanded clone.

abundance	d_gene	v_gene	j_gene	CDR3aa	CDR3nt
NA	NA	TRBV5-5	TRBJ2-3	CASSLARPTTDTQYF	TGTGCCAGCAGCTTGGCGCGGCCTACCACAGATACGCAGTATTTT
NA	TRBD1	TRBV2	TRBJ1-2	CASSEAGGNGYTF	TGTGCCAGCAGTGAGGCAGGGGGCAATGGCTACACCTTC
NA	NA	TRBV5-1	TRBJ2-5	CASSLAGMGKETQYF	TGCGCCAGCAGCTTGGCAGGGATGGGGAAAGAGACCCAGTACTTC
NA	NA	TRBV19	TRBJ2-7	CANVSESSYEQYF	TGTGCCAACGTTAGCGAAAGCTCCTACGAGCAGTACTTC
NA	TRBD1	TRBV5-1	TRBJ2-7	CASSPDRSSYEQYF	TGCGCCAGCAGCCCGGACAGGAGCTCCTACGAGCAGTACTTC
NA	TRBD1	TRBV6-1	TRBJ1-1	CASSGGQGDTEAFF	TGTGCCAGCAGTGGGGGGCAGGGGGACACTGAAGCTTTCTTT
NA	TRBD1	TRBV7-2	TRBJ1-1	CASSFHRGMNTEAFF	TGTGCCAGCAGCTTTCACAGGGGAATGAACACTGAAGCTTTCTTT
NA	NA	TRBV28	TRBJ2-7	CASSTPGGAYEQYF	TGTGCCAGCAGTACCCCCGGGGGCGCCTACGAGCAGTACTTC
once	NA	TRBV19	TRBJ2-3	CASSIRGGEGTQYF	TGTGCCAGTAGTATACGTGGGGGCGAGGGTACGCAGTATTTT
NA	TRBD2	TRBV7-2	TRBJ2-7	CASSLESTSGSYAYEQYF	TGTGCCAGCAGCTTAGAAAGTACTAGCGGGAGTTATGCCTACGAGCAGTACTTC
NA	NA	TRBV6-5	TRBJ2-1	CASRRDSYNEQFF	TGTGCCAGCAGGAGGGACTCCTACAATGAGCAGTTCTTC
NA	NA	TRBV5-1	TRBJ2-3	CASSFGGLQSTDTQYF	TGCGCCAGCAGCTTTGGGGGACTCCAAAGCACAGATACGCAGTATTTT
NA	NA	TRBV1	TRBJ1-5	CTSSPLTPESNQPQHF	TGCACCAGCAGCCCCCTAACCCCCGAGAGCAATCAGCCCCAGCATTTT
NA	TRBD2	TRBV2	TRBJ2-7	CASSEGGLAGYEQYF	TGTGCCAGCAGTGAAGGGGGACTAGCGGGATACGAGCAGTACTTC
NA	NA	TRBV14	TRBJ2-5	CASSDKNRETQYF	TGTGCCAGCAGCGATAAAAACAGGGAGACCCAGTACTTC
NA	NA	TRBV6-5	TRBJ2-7	CASSYSGARTTYEQYF	TGTGCCAGCAGTTACTCCGGGGCGAGAACAACCTACGAGCAGTACTTC
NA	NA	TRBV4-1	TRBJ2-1	CASSQGEGRRFF	TGCGCCAGCAGCCAGGGTGAGGGGCGGCGGTTCTTC
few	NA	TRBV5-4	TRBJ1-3	CASSPTGGSGNTIYF	TGTGCCAGCAGCCCCACGGGGGGCTCTGGAAACACCATATATTTT
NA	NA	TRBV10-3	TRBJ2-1	CAISDNPDPGEQFF	TGTGCCATCAGTGATAATCCGGACCCGGGTGAGCAGTTCTTC
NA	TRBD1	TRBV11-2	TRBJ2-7	CASRSTGNSKQYF	TGTGCCAGCAGGTCGACAGGGAATAGTAAGCAGTACTTC
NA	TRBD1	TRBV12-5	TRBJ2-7	CASGMLDRPLYEQYF	TGTGCTAGTGGTATGCTGGACAGGCCACTATACGAGCAGTACTTC
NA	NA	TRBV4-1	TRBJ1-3	CASSQDRDGNTIYF	TGCGCCAGCAGCCAAGACAGGGATGGAAACACCATATATTTT
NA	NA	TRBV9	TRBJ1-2	CASSVDNGDKGGYTF	TGTGCCAGCAGCGTAGATAACGGGGATAAGGGTGGCTACACCTTC
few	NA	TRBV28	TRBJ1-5	CASSFYRHPSNQPQHF	TGTGCCAGCAGTTTCTACAGACACCCAAGCAATCAGCCCCAGCATTTT
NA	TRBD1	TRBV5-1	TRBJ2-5	CASSRDRGAQETQYF	TGCGCCAGCAGCCGGGACAGGGGAGCTCAAGAGACCCAGTACTTC
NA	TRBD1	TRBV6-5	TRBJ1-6	CASSYEGQGSSPLHF	TGTGCCAGCAGTTACGAGGGACAGGGAAGCTCACCCCTCCACTTT
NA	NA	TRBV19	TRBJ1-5	CASSIGEKQPQHF	TGTGCCAGTAGTATAGGGGAGAAACAGCCCCAGCATTTT
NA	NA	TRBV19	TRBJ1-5	CASSSQGNQPQHF	TGTGCCAGTAGTTCCCAGGGGAACCAGCCCCAGCATTTT
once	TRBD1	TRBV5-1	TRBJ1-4	CASSPDLQGANEKLFF	TGCGCCAGCAGCCCTGATCTCCAGGGGGCGAATGAAAAACTGTTTTTT
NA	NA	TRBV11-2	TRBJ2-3	CASSLGGATITDTQYF	TGTGCCAGCAGCTTGGGGGGGGCCACTATCACAGATACGCAGTATTTT
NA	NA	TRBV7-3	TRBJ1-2	CASSMNQANYGYTF	TGTGCCAGCAGCATGAACCAAGCTAACTATGGCTACACCTTC
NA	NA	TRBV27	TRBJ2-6	CASSHSSGANVLTF	TGTGCCAGCAGTCACTCCTCTGGGGCCAACGTCCTGACTTTC
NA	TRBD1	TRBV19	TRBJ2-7	CASSIGTGEIGEQYF	TGTGCCAGTAGTATTGGGACAGGGGAGATTGGCGAGCAGTACTTC
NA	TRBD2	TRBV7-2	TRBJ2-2	CASSKREGNTGELFF	TGTGCCAGCAGCAAGCGGGAGGGGAACACCGGGGAGCTGTTTTTT
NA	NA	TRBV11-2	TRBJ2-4	CASSLNRVRGIQYF	TGTGCCAGCAGCTTAAACAGGGTGCGCGGCATTCAGTACTTC
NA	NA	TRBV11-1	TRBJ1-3	CASSLGSSGFSGNTIYF	TGTGCCAGCAGCTTAGGGTCTTCAGGATTCTCTGGAAACACCATATATTTT
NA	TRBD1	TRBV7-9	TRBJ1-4	CASRPGQGEEKLFF	TGTGCCAGCAGGCCGGGACAGGGCGAGGAAAAACTGTTTTTT
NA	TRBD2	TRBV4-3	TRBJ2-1	CASSQEVGGPHEQFF	TGCGCCAGCAGCCAAGAAGTGGGAGGGCCCCATGAGCAGTTCTTC
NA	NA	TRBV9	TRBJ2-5	CASSPRDGSQQTQYF	TGTGCCAGCAGCCCCAGGGACGGCTCGCAACAGACCCAGTACTTC
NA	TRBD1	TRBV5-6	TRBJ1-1	CASSPTGGRNTEAFF	TGTGCCAGCAGCCCGACAGGGGGCAGGAACACTGAAGCTTTCTTT
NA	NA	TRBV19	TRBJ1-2	CASSDGDRRGFGYTF	TGTGCCAGTAGTGACGGGGACCGCCGAGGGTTTGGCTACACCTTC
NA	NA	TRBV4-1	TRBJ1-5	CASSQDTGQPQHF	TGCGCCAGCAGCCAAGATACGGGCCAGCCCCAGCATTTT
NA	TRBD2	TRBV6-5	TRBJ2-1	CASRGDYRYNEQFF	TGTGCCAGCAGGGGGGACTACCGCTACAATGAGCAGTTCTTC
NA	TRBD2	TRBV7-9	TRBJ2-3	CASSLARGLVVGATDTQYF	TGTGCCAGCAGCTTAGCGCGCGGACTAGTAGTGGGAGCCACAGATACGCAGTATTTT
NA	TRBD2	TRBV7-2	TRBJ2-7	CASSRGLAEWARGEQYF	TGTGCCAGCAGCCGAGGACTAGCGGAGTGGGCCCGTGGCGAGCAGTACTTC
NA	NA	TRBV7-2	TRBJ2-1	CASATESRTLVTVF	TGTGCCAGCGCCACGGAGTCTAGAACCCTGGTTACGGTCTTC
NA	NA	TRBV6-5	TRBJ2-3	CASSYSGSRGGDTQYF	TGTGCCAGCAGTTACTCGGGTTCCCGGGGTGGGGATACGCAGTATTTT
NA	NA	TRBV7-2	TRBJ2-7	CASSLGTLTYEEQYF	TGTGCCAGCAGCCTCGGGACTCTTACCTACGAAGAGCAGTACTTC
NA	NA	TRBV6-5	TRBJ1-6	CASRSRYNSPLHF	TGTGCCAGCCGAAGTCGATATAATTCACCCCTCCACTTT
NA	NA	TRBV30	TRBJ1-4	CAYPGATNEKLFF	TGTGCCTACCCGGGTGCCACTAATGAAAAACTGTTTTTT
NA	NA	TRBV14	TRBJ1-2	CASSQDSTAYGYTF	TGTGCCAGCAGCCAAGATAGTACAGCTTATGGCTACACCTTC
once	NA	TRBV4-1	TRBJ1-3	CASSQASFSGNTIYF	TGCGCCAGCAGCCAAGCCTCGTTCTCTGGAAACACCATATATTTT
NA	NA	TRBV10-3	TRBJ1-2	CAISELGRNYGYTF	TGTGCCATCAGTGAGTTGGGCAGGAACTATGGCTACACCTTC